This TCR delta chain was sequenced during a study of gamma-delta T cells after stem cell transplantation. As concerns this clone: Other DNA sequences in this sample translate to the same CDR3.

Germline lookup yields CDR1 GEAIGNYY and CDR2 EKD. The CDR3 is 22 amino acids. Trimming took 3 bases from V and 5 from J, leaving 39 bases between them. TCRdb re-called the RT-PCR reads through CATT. The sample lists about 5,400 delta-chain clones; approximately 10% were seen once. This chain connects TRDV2 to TRDJ1, with D maybe TRDD2 (6 bases). Sequenced sample: gamma-delta T cells. The origin of this receptor is a human donor. It is not recorded whose cells these are; they may come from a transplant donor. The DNA of the CDR3 is TGTGCCTGTGACCGATTAGAGGCCTTCCAGAACGTACTTGGTCCCAAAGCGGATAAACTCATCTTT. Translated, it gives CACDRLEAFQNVLGPKADKLIF.